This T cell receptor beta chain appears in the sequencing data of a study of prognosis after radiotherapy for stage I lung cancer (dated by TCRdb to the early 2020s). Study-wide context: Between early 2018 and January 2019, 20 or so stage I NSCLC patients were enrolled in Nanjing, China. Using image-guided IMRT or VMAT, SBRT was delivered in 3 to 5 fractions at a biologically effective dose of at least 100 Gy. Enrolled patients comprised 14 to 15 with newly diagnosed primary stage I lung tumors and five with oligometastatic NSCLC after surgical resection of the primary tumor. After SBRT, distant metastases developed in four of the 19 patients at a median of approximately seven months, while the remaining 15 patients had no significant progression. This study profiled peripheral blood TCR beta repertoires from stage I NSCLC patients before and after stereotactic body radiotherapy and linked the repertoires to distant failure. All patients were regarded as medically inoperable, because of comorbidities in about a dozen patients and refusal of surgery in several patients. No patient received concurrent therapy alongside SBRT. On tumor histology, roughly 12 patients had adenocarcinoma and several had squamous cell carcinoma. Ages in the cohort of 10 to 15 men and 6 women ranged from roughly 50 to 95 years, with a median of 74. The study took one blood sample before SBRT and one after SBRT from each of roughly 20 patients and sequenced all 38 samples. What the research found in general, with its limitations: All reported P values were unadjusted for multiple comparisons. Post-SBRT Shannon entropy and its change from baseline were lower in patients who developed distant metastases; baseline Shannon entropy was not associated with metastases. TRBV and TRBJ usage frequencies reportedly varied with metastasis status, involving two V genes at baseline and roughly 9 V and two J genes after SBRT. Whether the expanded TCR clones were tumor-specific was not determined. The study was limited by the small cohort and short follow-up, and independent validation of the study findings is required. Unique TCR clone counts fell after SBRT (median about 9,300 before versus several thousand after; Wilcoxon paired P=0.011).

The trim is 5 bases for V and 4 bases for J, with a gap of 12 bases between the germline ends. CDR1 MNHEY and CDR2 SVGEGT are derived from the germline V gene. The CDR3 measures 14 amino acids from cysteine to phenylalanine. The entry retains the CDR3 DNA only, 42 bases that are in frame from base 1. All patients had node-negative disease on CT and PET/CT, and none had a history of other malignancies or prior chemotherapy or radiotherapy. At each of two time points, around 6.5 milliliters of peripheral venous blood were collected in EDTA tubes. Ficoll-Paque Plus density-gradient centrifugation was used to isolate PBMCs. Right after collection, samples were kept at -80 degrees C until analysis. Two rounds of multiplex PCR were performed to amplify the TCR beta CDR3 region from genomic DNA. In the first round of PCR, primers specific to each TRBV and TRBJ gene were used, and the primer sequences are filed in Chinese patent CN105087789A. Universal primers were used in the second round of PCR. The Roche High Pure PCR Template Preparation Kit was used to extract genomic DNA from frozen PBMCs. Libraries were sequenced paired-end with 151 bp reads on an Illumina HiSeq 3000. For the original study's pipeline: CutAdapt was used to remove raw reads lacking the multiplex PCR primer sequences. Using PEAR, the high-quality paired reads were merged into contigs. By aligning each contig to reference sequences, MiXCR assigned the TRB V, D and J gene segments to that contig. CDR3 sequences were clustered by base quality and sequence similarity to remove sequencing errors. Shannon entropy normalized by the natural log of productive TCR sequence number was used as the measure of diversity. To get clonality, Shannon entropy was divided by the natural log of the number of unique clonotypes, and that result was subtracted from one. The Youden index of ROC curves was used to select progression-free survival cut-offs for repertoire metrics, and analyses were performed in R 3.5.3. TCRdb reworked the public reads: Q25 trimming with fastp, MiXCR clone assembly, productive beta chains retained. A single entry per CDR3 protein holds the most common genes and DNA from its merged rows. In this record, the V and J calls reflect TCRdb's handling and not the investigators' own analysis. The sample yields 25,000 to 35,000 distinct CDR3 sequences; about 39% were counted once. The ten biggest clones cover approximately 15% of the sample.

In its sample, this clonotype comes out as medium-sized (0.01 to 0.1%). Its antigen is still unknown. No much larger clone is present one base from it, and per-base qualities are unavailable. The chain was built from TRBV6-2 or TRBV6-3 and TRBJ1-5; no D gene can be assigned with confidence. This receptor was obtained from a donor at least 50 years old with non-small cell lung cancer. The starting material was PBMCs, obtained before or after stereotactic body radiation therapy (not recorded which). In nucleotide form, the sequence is TGTGCCAGCAGTGAATGGGTGGGGAATCAGCCCCAGCATTTT. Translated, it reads CASSEWVGNQPQHF.